The 25 T cell receptor beta chains listed next were all sequenced from one sample in a study of graft-versus-host responses after intestinal transplantation. TCRdb's table, derived via immunoSEQ multiplex PCR, lists solely in-frame clones and lacks some. The data show 130,000 or so clones, with approximately 94% seen just once and about 0.16% held by the top ten. Their target antigens are unknown. The sequencing here drew on unstimulated CD4+ T cells sorted from spleen or lymph node cells, taken before intestinal transplant. Receptors were obtained from a human donor who received an intestinal transplant.

The rearrangement links TRBV18 to TRBJ1-1; no reliable D call. This CDR3 has 14 amino acids. The V end was cut by 3 bases, the J end by 0 bases, with 8 bases between. Germline loops: CDR1 KGHSH, CDR2 LQKENI. CDR3 protein: CASSPLGMNTEAFF. CDR3 coding DNA: TGTGCCAGCTCACCTCTGGGTATGAACACTGAAGCTTTCTTT.

The CDR3 protein is CASSLTGDSPLHF. In nucleotides, the CDR3 is TGTGCCAGCAGCTTGACAGGGGATTCACCCCTCCACTTT. The chain is built from TRBV5-4 and TRBJ1-6; 7 bases line up with TRBD1. Trimming cost V 1 base and J 8 bases; bases outside gene matches: 0. The CDR3 is 13 amino acids. The germline V gene has CDR1 SGHNT and CDR2 YYREEE (reference sequence).

This clone was recorded only once. The chain joins TRBV2 to TRBJ1-6, with D possibly matching TRBD1 (6 bases). CDR1 and CDR2 from the germline V gene are SNHLY and FYNNEI. CDR3 size: 15 residues. Trimming took off 6 bases at V and 0 bases at J, with 9 bases between the two ends. CDR3 sequence: CASSGQSSYNSPLHF. The CDR3 DNA reads as TGTGCCAGCAGCGGACAGAGCTCCTATAATTCACCCCTCCACTTT.

The genes are TRBV2 and TRBJ2-2; TRBD1 matches 7 bases. CDR1 and CDR2 (germline): SNHLY, FYNNEI. The V gene end was trimmed by 0 bases and the J gene end by 5 bases; junction bases not matched to a gene: 3. The CDR3 is 15 residues long. CDR3 bases: TGTGCCAGCAGTGAAGCGCTCAGGGGGACCGGGGAGCTGTTTTTT. It codes for CASSEALRGTGELFF.

The count of this clone is one. The rearrangement joins TRBV19 to TRBJ2-3; 9 bases match TRBD1. Germline trimming cut 2 bases from V and 3 bases from J; bases unmatched to any gene: 6. The CDR3 is 16 amino acids. Germline V gene sequence: CDR1 LNHDA, CDR2 SQIVND (reference sequence). The CDR3 sequence is CASSIRDRAWTDTQYF. In DNA form, the CDR3 reads TGTGCCAGTAGTATAAGGGACAGGGCCTGGACAGATACGCAGTATTTT.

V usage is TRBV6-1 and J usage is TRBJ2-5; D is ambiguous. Trimming cost V 6 bases and J 2 bases, with 10 bases left between them. The CDR3 extends over 13 amino acids. Germline CDR1 and CDR2: MNHNS and SASEGT. This CDR3 reads CASSLGSQETQYF. Written as DNA, the CDR3 is TGTGCCAGCAGCCTCGGGTCTCAAGAGACCCAGTACTTC.

This sequence joins TRBV6-5 and TRBJ1-5, with a tentative D call TRBD1 (6 bases). The V end was cut by 6 bases, the J end by 1 base, with 10 bases between. Germline V lookup: CDR1 MNHEY, CDR2 SVGAGI. There are 14 residues in the CDR3. This CDR3 is CASSPDRSNQPQHF. The CDR3 DNA reads as TGTGCCAGCAGCCCGGACAGAAGCAATCAGCCCCAGCATTTT.

The V and J genes are TRBV12-5 and TRBJ1-1, with D uncertain. This CDR3 is built from 15 residues. CDR1 LGHNT and CDR2 FRNRAP come from the germline V gene. Trimming took off 1 base at V and 5 bases at J, with 14 bases between the two ends. The CDR3 spells CASGLGSGVRTEAFF. CDR3 nucleotide sequence: TGTGCTAGTGGTTTGGGGTCAGGTGTTAGGACTGAAGCTTTCTTT.

The DNA of the CDR3 is TGTGCCAGCAGCCTATCAGATACGCAGTATTTT. Its protein product is CASSLSDTQYF. This chain connects TRBV7-9 to TRBJ2-3, with unresolved D. Germline CDR1 reads SEHNR; CDR2 reads FQNEAQ (reference sequence). This CDR3 has 11 residues. The V end was cut by 5 bases, the J end by 4 bases, with 4 bases between.

This sequence joins TRBV5-1 and TRBJ2-7; tentatively, D is TRBD1 (6 bases). V was trimmed by 4 bases and J by 5 bases, leaving 19 bases between them. CDR1 is SGHRS, CDR2 YFSETQ, per germline. The CDR3 covers 15 residues. CDR3 nucleotide sequence: TGCGCCAGCAGCCCGACCCCCCGACAGGCGGACGAGCAGTACTTC. This gives the protein CASSPTPRQADEQYF.

This clone was counted a single time. The chain uses TRBV4-1 and TRBJ2-3; no definite D call. The germline CDR1 and CDR2 sequences are MGHRA and YSYEKL. Trimming cost V 8 bases and J 4 bases, with 16 bases left between them. The CDR3 runs 14 residues. In nucleotides, the CDR3 is TGCGCCAGCGGAAGAGTCCCGCACGCAGATACGCAGTATTTT. Amino acid sequence: CASGRVPHADTQYF.

The chain recombines TRBV5-1 with TRBJ2-3; D remains unclear. This CDR3 is 14 amino acids long. CDR1 and CDR2 from the germline V gene are SGHRS and YFSETQ. The germline V and J ends were trimmed by 2 bases and 0 bases, with 7 bases remaining between them. CDR3 in DNA: TGCGCCAGCAGCTTTGGGTCTAGCACAGATACGCAGTATTTT. Translated: CASSFGSSTDTQYF. Looking up the rest from reference TRBV5-1 and TRBJ2-3 gives the full variable domain: KAGVTQTPRYLIKTRGQQVTLSCSPISGHRSVSWYQQTPGQGLQFLFEYFSETQRNKGNFPGRFSGRQFSNSRSEMNVSTLELGDSALYLCASSFGSSTDTQYFGPGTRLTVL.

In the case of this clone: In the same sample, other DNA sequences code for this CDR3. The rearrangement joins TRBV7-7 to TRBJ2-5, with D perhaps TRBD1 (6 bases). Trimming took 1 base from V and 4 from J, leaving 10 bases between them. The CDR3 totals 14 residues. Germline values: CDR1 SSHAT, CDR2 FNYEAQ (reference sequence). CDR3 in DNA: TGTGCCAGCAGCTTAGGGGGGCAGGGAGAGACCCAGTACTTC. Its translation: CASSLGGQGETQYF.

The rearrangement uses TRBV7-9 and TRBJ2-3; D remains unclear. Trimming pared 0 bases from V and 6 bases from J, leaving 7 bases between. This CDR3 is 13 amino acids long. CDR1 is SEHNR and CDR2 is FQNEAQ in the germline V gene (reference sequence). CDR3 in amino acids: CASSLAGKDTQYF. Here the CDR3 DNA reads TGTGCCAGCAGCTTAGCGGGGAAGGATACGCAGTATTTT.

The chain combines TRBV4-1 with TRBJ2-3, with 13 nucleotides matching TRBD2. The CDR3 loop spans 16 amino acids. V was pared by 2 bases and J by 6 bases, with 5 bases of the junction left unmatched. In germline, CDR1 is MGHRA, CDR2 YSYEKL. This CDR3 reads CASSQRLAGGGDTQYF. Written as DNA, the CDR3 is TGCGCCAGCAGCCAACGACTAGCGGGGGGTGGGGATACGCAGTATTTT.

The rearrangement links TRBV4-1 to TRBJ2-3, with D possibly matching TRBD1 (5 bases). V dropped 0 bases and J dropped 0 bases, with 10 bases sitting between them. Germline CDR1 is MGHRA and CDR2 is YSYEKL. This CDR3 is 16 amino acids long. The CDR3, as DNA: TGCGCCAGCAGCCAAGATGGCAGGGCCAGCACAGATACGCAGTATTTT. This translates into CASSQDGRASTDTQYF.

The chain carries TRBV11-3 and TRBJ2-1, with D maybe TRBD2 (5 bases). Looked up from germline, CDR1 is SGHNT and CDR2 is YENEEA. V lost 3 bases, J lost 8 bases, and 14 bases lay in between. The CDR3 covers 14 residues. CDR3 sequence: CASSFNQWGDEQFF. The CDR3 coding sequence is TGTGCCAGCAGCTTCAATCAATGGGGAGATGAGCAGTTCTTC.

V and J are TRBV5-4 and TRBJ2-7; D is tentatively TRBD1 or TRBD2 (5 bases each). The V end lost 0 bases, the J end lost 6 bases, and 10 bases lay between the germline ends. The CDR3 contains 13 residues. The germline V gene encodes CDR1 SGHNT and CDR2 YYREEE (reference sequence). The CDR3 nucleotides read TGTGCCAGCAGCTTGGGAGTGGGGGTCGAGCAGTACTTC. Its protein is CASSLGVGVEQYF. Drawing the rest from reference TRBV5-4 and TRBJ2-7, the complete variable domain is ETGVTQSPTHLIKTRGQQVTLRCSSQSGHNTVSWYQQALGQGPQFIFQYYREEENGRGNFPPRFSGLQFPNYSSELNVNALELDDSALYLCASSLGVGVEQYFGPGTRLTVT.

In this sample, this clone turned up once. The chain is built from TRBV19 and TRBJ1-1; D uncertain. Germline loops: CDR1 LNHDA, CDR2 SQIVND (reference sequence). Trimming cost V 7 bases and J 4 bases, with 22 bases left between them. The CDR3 is 16 amino acids. This chain's CDR3 is CASNLSPRRQSTEAFF. The CDR3 DNA sequence: TGTGCCAGTAACCTCTCCCCCCGGAGACAAAGCACTGAAGCTTTCTTT.

CDR3 sequence: CASSSWTSSLETQYF. CDR3 in DNA: TGCGCCAGCAGCTCCTGGACTAGCTCCTTGGAGACCCAGTACTTC. This chain links TRBV5-1 with TRBJ2-5; 8 nucleotides match TRBD2. The CDR3 totals 15 residues. Germline V gene lookup returns CDR1 SGHRS and CDR2 YFSETQ. After removal of 3 bases from V and 5 bases from J, the junction contained 9 bases not matched to a gene.

This sequence joins TRBV5-5 and TRBJ1-2; D remains unclear. CDR1 and CDR2 (germline): SGHKS, YYEKEE (reference sequence). V was shortened by 2 bases and J by 0 bases, with 8 bases between the two germline ends. The CDR3 is 14 residues long. The CDR3 sequence is CASSFRTSNYGYTF. In DNA form, the CDR3 reads TGTGCCAGCAGCTTTCGGACGTCTAACTATGGCTACACCTTC.

The chain carries TRBV19 and TRBJ2-2; unclear D gene. V was pared by 3 bases and J by 8 bases, with 13 bases between. CDR3 length: 14 residues. Germline CDR1 and CDR2: LNHDA and SQIVND (reference sequence). The CDR3 DNA follows: TGTGCCAGTAGTATTGAAGAGCGAAGAGGGGAGCTGTTTTTT. It specifies CASSIEERRGELFF.

The chain employs TRBV7-6 and TRBJ2-7; D is uncertain. Germline assignment: CDR1 SGHVS and CDR2 FNYEAQ. CDR3 length: 16 residues. Trimming pared 5 bases from V and 0 bases from J, leaving 17 bases between. CDR3 protein: CASSPNWGKGSYEQYF. The DNA for the CDR3 is TGTGCCAGCAGCCCTAATTGGGGTAAGGGCTCCTACGAGCAGTACTTC.

The chain recombines TRBV9 with TRBJ1-5; D possibly corresponds to TRBD1 (5 bases). Deletions cut 7 bases from V and 2 bases from J, with 16 bases between. CDR1 is SGDLS, CDR2 YYNGEE, per germline. The CDR3 loop spans 15 amino acids. CDR3 region: CASSPGEGGNQPQHF. In DNA, the CDR3 is TGTGCCAGCTCCCCGGGTGAAGGGGGCAATCAGCCCCAGCATTTT.

The rearrangement joins TRBV5-4 to TRBJ2-3; the D is unclear. This CDR3 is 14 amino acids long. From germline, CDR1 is SGHNT and CDR2 YYREEE (reference sequence). V dropped 0 bases and J dropped 1 base, with 6 bases sitting between them. CDR3 in DNA: TGTGCCAGCAGCTTGGACCTTGGCACAGATACGCAGTATTTT. Translation gives CASSLDLGTDTQYF.